This TCR beta chain is drawn from a study of blood T cell repertoires in COVID-19. Across the whole study: COVID-19 samples, acute and convalescent, were from the United States, Italy and Spain. The analysed material was cDNA or gDNA that came from T cells, B-cell-depleted T cells, or PBMCs.

This clone occurred a few times. Per the original methods: The authors estimated nucleated cell counts from reference gene primer amplification. Profiled with immunoSEQ multiplex PCR; TCRdb holds only in-frame clones, not every one. The DNA was the basis for D and trimming; V, J and clone size are from that table. The sample lists more than 200,000 clones, 70% to 85% occurring once. The receptor was isolated from a woman between 40 and 50 years old who had recovered from COVID-19. The sequenced sample was peripheral blood.

For the CDR3, the DNA is TGTGCCAGCAGTGACATCGGGGGGGCGGGAGATACGCAGTATTTT. Translated: CASSDIGGAGDTQYF. The J gene is TRBJ2-3, the V gene TRBV2, with 8 positions matching TRBD2. Trimming cost V 3 bases and J 5 bases; bases outside gene matches: 7. The CDR3 runs 15 residues. Germline-derived CDR1 and CDR2 are SNHLY and FYNNEI.